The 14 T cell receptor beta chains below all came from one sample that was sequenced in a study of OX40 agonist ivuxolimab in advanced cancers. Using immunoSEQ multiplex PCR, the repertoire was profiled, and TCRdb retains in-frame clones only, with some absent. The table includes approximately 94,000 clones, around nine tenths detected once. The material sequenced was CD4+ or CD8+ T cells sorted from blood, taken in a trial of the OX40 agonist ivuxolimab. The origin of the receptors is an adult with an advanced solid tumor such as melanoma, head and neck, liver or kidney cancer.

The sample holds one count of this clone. The DNA for the CDR3 is TGTGCCAGTAGCGACCTAAGCTCTGGAAACACCATATATTTT. Translated, it gives CASSDLSSGNTIYF. The J gene is TRBJ1-3, the V gene TRBV19; no firm D call. The CDR3 length is 14 residues. V was clipped by 6 bases and J by 0 bases, with 9 bases between them. The germline V gene has CDR1 LNHDA and CDR2 SQIVND (reference sequence).

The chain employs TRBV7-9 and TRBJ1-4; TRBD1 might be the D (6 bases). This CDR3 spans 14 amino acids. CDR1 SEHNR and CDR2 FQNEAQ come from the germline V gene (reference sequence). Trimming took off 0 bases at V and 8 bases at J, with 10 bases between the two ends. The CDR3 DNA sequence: TGTGCCAGCAGCTTAGCGGGGGGGCAGGAAAAACTGTTTTTT. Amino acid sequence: CASSLAGGQEKLFF.

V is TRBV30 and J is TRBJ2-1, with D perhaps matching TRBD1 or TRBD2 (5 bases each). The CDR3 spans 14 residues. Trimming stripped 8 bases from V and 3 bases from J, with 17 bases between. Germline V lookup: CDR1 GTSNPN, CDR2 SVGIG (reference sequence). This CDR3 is CAGRPWGNYNEQFF. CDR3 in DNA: TGTGCCGGACGCCCGTGGGGGAACTACAATGAGCAGTTCTTC.

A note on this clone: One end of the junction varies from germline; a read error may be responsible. The CDR3 nucleotides are TGTGCCAGCAGCCTAGCTTACGGAGACCAAGAGACCCAGTACTTC. It is translated as CASSLAYGDQETQYF. V gene TRBV7-9 combines with J gene TRBJ2-5; D perhaps matches TRBD2 (5 bases). The length of the CDR3 is 15 residues. The germline V gene has CDR1 SEHNR and CDR2 FQNEAQ (reference sequence).

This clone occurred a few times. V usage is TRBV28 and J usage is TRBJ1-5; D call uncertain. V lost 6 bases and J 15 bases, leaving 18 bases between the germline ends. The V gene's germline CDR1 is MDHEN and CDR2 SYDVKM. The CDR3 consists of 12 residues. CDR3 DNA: TGTGCCAGCAGCCTTCAAGTGGGCCCTCCGCATTTT. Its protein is CASSLQVGPPHF.

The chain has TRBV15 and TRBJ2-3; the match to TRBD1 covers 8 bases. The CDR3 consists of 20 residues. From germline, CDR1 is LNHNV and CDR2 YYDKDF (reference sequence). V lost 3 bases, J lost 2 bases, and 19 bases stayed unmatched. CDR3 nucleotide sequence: TGTGCCACCAGCAGCGATTTTCGGGACAGGCCCAGTCCGAACACAGATACGCAGTATTTT. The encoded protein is CATSSDFRDRPSPNTDTQYF.

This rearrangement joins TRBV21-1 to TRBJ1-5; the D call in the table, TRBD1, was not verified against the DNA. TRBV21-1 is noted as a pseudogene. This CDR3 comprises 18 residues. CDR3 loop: CASSKSKAGVSSNQPQHF. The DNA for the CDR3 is TGTGCCAGCAGCAAATCCAAGGCAGGGGTATCTAGCAATCAGCCCCAGCATTTT.

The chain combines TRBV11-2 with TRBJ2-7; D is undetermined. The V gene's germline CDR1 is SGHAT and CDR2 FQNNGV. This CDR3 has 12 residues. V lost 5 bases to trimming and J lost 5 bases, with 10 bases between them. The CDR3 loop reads CASSPNRHEQYF. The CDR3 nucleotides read TGTGCCAGCAGCCCCAATAGGCACGAGCAGTACTTC.

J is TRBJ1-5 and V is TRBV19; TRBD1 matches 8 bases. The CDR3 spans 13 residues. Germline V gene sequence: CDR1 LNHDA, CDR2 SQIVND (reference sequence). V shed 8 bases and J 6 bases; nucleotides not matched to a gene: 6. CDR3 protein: CASRGQGGQPQHF. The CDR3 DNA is TGTGCCAGTCGCGGACAGGGAGGTCAGCCCCAGCATTTT. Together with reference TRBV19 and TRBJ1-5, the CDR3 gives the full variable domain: DGGITQSPKYLFRKEGQNVTLSCEQNLNHDAMYWYRQDPGQGLRLIYYSQIVNDFQKGDIAEGYSVSREKKESFPLTVTSAQKNPTAFYLCASRGQGGQPQHFGDGTRLSIL.

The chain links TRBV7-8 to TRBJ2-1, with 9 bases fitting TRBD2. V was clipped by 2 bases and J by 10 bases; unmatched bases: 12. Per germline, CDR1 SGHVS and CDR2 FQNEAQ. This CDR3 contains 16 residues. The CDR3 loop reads CASSLRSGRPYREQFF. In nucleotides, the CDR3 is TGTGCCAGCAGCTTACGCAGCGGGAGGCCCTATAGGGAGCAGTTCTTC.

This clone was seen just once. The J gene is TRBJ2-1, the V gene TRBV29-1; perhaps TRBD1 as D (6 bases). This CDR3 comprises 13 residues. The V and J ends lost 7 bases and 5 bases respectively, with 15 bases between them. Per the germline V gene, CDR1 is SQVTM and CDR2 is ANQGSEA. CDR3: CSAYGQSNNEQFF. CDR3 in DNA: TGCAGCGCCTATGGACAGAGCAACAATGAGCAGTTCTTC.

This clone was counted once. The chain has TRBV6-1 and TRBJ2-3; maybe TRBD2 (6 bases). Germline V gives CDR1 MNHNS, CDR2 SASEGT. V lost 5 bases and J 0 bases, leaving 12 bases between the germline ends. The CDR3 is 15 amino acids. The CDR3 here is CASSKWRDSTDTQYF. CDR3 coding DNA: TGTGCCAGCAGTAAATGGCGGGACAGCACAGATACGCAGTATTTT.

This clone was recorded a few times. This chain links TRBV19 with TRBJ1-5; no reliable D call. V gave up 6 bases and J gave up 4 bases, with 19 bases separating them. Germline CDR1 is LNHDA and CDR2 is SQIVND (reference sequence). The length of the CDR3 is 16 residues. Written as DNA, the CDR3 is TGTGCCAGTAGAGAGACTCAGGTCGCCCCAAATCAGCCCCAGCATTTT. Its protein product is CASRETQVAPNQPQHF.

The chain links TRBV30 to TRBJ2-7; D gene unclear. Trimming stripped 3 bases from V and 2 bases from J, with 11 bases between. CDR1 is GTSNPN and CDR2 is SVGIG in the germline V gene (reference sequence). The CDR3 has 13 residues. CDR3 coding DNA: TGTGCCTGGAGCCCACTGCTGGCCTACGAGCAGTACTTC. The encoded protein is CAWSPLLAYEQYF.